One and the same sample provided the 28 T cell receptor beta chains below, sequenced in a study of T cell changes during pregnancy in multiple sclerosis. This table comes from immunoSEQ multiplex PCR, and its TCRdb copy is limited to in-frame clones, with some not included. The sample contains around 71,000 clones, 92% of which appear only once. Material: peripheral blood, obtained after pregnancy. The origin of the receptors is a female donor with multiple sclerosis, enrolled in a pregnancy study.

The genes are TRBV18 and TRBJ2-1; TRBD2 matches 8 bases. V dropped 3 bases and J dropped 7; count of bases not matched to a gene: 8. This CDR3 comprises 15 residues. In germline, CDR1 is KGHSH, CDR2 LQKENI. The DNA for the CDR3 is TGTGCCAGCTCACCGGCGAGCGGGAGTTCAAATGAGCAGTTCTTC. This gives the protein CASSPASGSSNEQFF.

The chain uses TRBV27 and TRBJ2-7; 9 bases line up with TRBD2. The CDR3 has 15 amino acids. J gave up 1 base and V 3 bases, and 4 bases lay outside the gene matches. Germline assignment: CDR1 MNHEY and CDR2 SMNVEV (reference sequence). The CDR3 protein is CASSFQREVSYEQYF. CDR3 in DNA: TGTGCCAGCAGTTTCCAGCGGGAGGTTTCCTACGAGCAGTACTTC.

The chain carries TRBV10-3 and TRBJ1-2; 7 nucleotides align to TRBD1. In germline, CDR1 is ENHRY, CDR2 SYGVKD. CDR3 length: 13 amino acids. Unmatched junction bases numbered 3, after V lost 2 bases and J lost 6 bases. CDR3: CAISERQGNGYTF. CDR3 sequence (DNA): TGTGCCATCAGTGAGAGACAGGGAAATGGCTACACCTTC.

V and J are TRBV2 and TRBJ1-2; 7 bases align to TRBD1. Trimming took 3 bases from V and 6 from J; bases not matched to a gene: 10. This CDR3 region has 15 residues. Germline V gives CDR1 SNHLY, CDR2 FYNNEI. Here the CDR3 reads CASSDRQGFFDGYTF. Here the CDR3 DNA reads TGTGCCAGCAGTGATCGACAGGGATTTTTCGATGGCTACACCTTC.

Notes on this clone: An end of the junction does not agree with germline; a read error may underlie this. V and J are TRBV25-1 and TRBJ2-7; 9 nucleotides line up with TRBD1. The CDR3 runs 16 residues. Germline V lookup: CDR1 MGHDK, CDR2 SYGVNS. The CDR3 nucleotides are TGTGCCAGCAGTGAGCGTTGGGACAGGGCCTCCAACGAGCAGTACTTC. Translation gives CASSERWDRASNEQYF.

The chain employs TRBV6-1 and TRBJ2-2; D gene uncertain. Germline-derived CDR1 and CDR2 are MNHNS and SASEGT. Trimming stripped 6 bases from V and 1 base from J, with 9 bases between. CDR3 length: 14 residues. This CDR3 reads CASRSDKNTGELFF. The CDR3 nucleotides read TGTGCCAGCAGGAGTGATAAGAACACCGGGGAGCTGTTTTTT.

The gene calls are TRBV5-6 and TRBJ1-5; D remains ambiguous. Per the germline V gene, CDR1 is SGHDT and CDR2 is YYEEEE. The V gene lost 4 bases and the J gene lost 4 bases, with 12 bases spanning the gap. This CDR3 spans 14 amino acids. The CDR3 is CASSPFEGNQPQHF. The CDR3 DNA reads as TGTGCCAGCAGCCCCTTCGAGGGAAATCAGCCCCAGCATTTT.

J is TRBJ1-2 and V is TRBV14, with TRBD1 matching 10 bases. The J segment lost 5 bases and the V segment lost 4 bases, leaving 7 bases of the junction unmatched. The CDR3 is 15 amino acids. Germline V CDR1 and CDR2: SGHDN, FVKESK. The chain's CDR3 is CASSLPGQGRYGYTF. The CDR3 nucleotides read TGTGCCAGCAGCCTACCGGGACAGGGGCGTTATGGCTACACCTTC.

The chain is built from TRBV11-2 and TRBJ2-7; 9 bases are shared with TRBD1. The J segment lost 3 bases and the V segment lost 1 base, leaving 1 base of the junction unmatched. CDR3 size: 14 residues. From germline, CDR1 is SGHAT and CDR2 FQNNGV. This chain's CDR3 is CASSLGDRDYEQYF. In DNA form, the CDR3 reads TGTGCCAGCAGCTTAGGGGACAGGGACTACGAGCAGTACTTC.

V is TRBV11-2 and J is TRBJ2-2, with D uncertain. The CDR3 covers 12 residues. The germline CDR1 and CDR2 sequences are SGHAT and FQNNGV. Trimming cost V 3 bases and J 7 bases, with 6 bases left between them. The CDR3: CASSLNGGELFF. The CDR3 nucleotides read TGTGCCAGCAGCTTGAACGGCGGGGAGCTGTTTTTT. Full variable domain (rest looked up from reference TRBV11-2 and TRBJ2-2): EAGVAQSPRYKIIEKRQSVAFWCNPISGHATLYWYQQILGQGPKLLIQFQNNGVVDDSQLPKDRFSAERLKGVDSTLKIQPAKLEDSAVYLCASSLNGGELFFGEGSRLTVL.

The rearrangement joins TRBV28 to TRBJ1-1; 7 bases are a match to TRBD1. The CDR3 sequence is 14 residues long. Germline loops: CDR1 MDHEN, CDR2 SYDVKM. V was pared by 4 bases and J by 0 bases, with 2 bases of the junction left unmatched. This chain's CDR3 is CASSSTGLNTEAFF. CDR3 nucleotide sequence: TGTGCCAGCAGTTCGACAGGGCTGAACACTGAAGCTTTCTTT.

The rearrangement uses TRBV6-5 and TRBJ2-2, with 7 bases aligning to TRBD2. The germline V gene encodes CDR1 MNHEY and CDR2 SVGAGI. The CDR3 loop spans 14 amino acids. V lost 3 bases and J lost 6; bases outside the gene matches: 4. The CDR3 DNA follows: TGTGCCAGCAGTTATGCGGGAGAATCCGGGGAGCTGTTTTTT. This encodes CASSYAGESGELFF.

The J gene is TRBJ2-7, the V gene TRBV14; 9 nucleotides match TRBD2. This CDR3 is built from 18 residues. Per germline, CDR1 SGHDN and CDR2 FVKESK. With V trimmed by 0 bases and J by 3 bases, 12 bases remained unmatched. CDR3 bases: TGTGCCAGCAGCCAAGAAGCCCGCAACATAGCGGGAGTCTACGAGCAGTACTTC. Translated, it gives CASSQEARNIAGVYEQYF.

The CDR3 spells CASSLAGTRNYNEQFF. The CDR3 coding sequence is TGTGCCAGCAGCTTAGCTGGGACTCGGAACTACAATGAGCAGTTCTTC. The chain carries TRBV7-2 and TRBJ2-1; D is possibly TRBD2 (6 bases). The CDR3 is 16 amino acids. Germline CDR1 SGHTA, CDR2 FQGNSA. Deletions cut 0 bases from V and 3 bases from J, with 12 bases between.

This chain connects TRBV25-1 to TRBJ1-1; D is unclear. Germline CDR1 and CDR2: MGHDK and SYGVNS. CDR3 length equals 13 residues. Trimming took 3 bases from V and 4 from J, leaving 9 bases between them. In DNA, the CDR3 is TGTGCCAGCAGTGATCCAGGAGGCACTGAAGCTTTCTTT. Translated, it gives CASSDPGGTEAFF. Drawing the rest from reference TRBV25-1 and TRBJ1-1, the complete variable domain is EADIYQTPRYLVIGTGKKITLECSQTMGHDKMYWYQQDPGMELHLIHYSYGVNSTEKGDLSSESTVSRIRTEHFPLTLESARPSHTSQYLCASSDPGGTEAFFGQGTRLTVV.

This sequence joins TRBV14 and TRBJ2-7; D not resolved. Germline V gene data show CDR1 as SGHDN and CDR2 as FVKESK. The CDR3 has 15 residues. Trimming pared 2 bases from V and 3 bases from J, leaving 14 bases between. CDR3 amino acids: CASSQSSSPVYEQYF. CDR3 DNA sequence: TGTGCCAGCAGCCAATCCTCCTCGCCAGTCTACGAGCAGTACTTC. Together with reference TRBV14 and TRBJ2-7, the CDR3 gives the full variable domain: EAGVTQFPSHSVIEKGQTVTLRCDPISGHDNLYWYRRVMGKEIKFLLHFVKESKQDESGMPNNRFLAERTGGTYSTLKVQPAELEDSGVYFCASSQSSSPVYEQYFGPGTRLTVT.

This chain links TRBV11-2 with TRBJ2-5; TRBD2 agrees at 9 bases. This CDR3 region has 16 residues. Per the germline V gene, CDR1 is SGHAT and CDR2 is FQNNGV. V dropped 3 bases and J dropped 1; count of bases not matched to a gene: 6. CDR3 sequence (DNA): TGTGCCAGCAGCTTTGGTGCGGGAGGGATCCAAGAGACCCAGTACTTC. This translates into CASSFGAGGIQETQYF.

The rearrangement joins TRBV7-3 to TRBJ2-7; 7 bases align to TRBD2. Germline loops: CDR1 SGHTA, CDR2 FQGTGA. Trimming removed 5 bases from V and 5 bases from J; junction bases left unmatched: 9. CDR3 length: 14 residues. DNA of the CDR3: TGTGCCAGCAGCCTCGGACTAGGTCCGAACGAGCAGTACTTC. Encoded protein: CASSLGLGPNEQYF.

The gene calls are TRBV7-2 and TRBJ2-3; 12 nucleotides line up with TRBD2. The CDR3 consists of 18 residues. Germline V gene sequence: CDR1 SGHTA, CDR2 FQGNSA. J was trimmed by 0 bases and V by 2 bases; bases with no gene match: 6. In nucleotides, the CDR3 is TGTGCCAGCAGCTTATGGACTAGCGGGACCCTGAGCACAGATACGCAGTATTTT. Its translation is CASSLWTSGTLSTDTQYF.

The V gene is TRBV5-4, the J gene TRBJ1-2, with a possible D match to TRBD1 (6 bases). The CDR3 consists of 16 residues. CDR1 is SGHNT, CDR2 YYREEE, per germline (reference sequence). V gave up 5 bases and J gave up 1 base, with 18 bases separating them. CDR3: CASSYVTGQINYGYTF. In DNA form, the CDR3 reads TGTGCCAGCAGTTACGTGACAGGTCAGATTAACTATGGCTACACCTTC.

The chain joins TRBV9 to TRBJ1-4; the match to TRBD1 covers 7 bases. The CDR3 loop spans 14 amino acids. After removal of 3 bases from V and 5 bases from J, the junction contained 4 bases not matched to a gene. CDR1 SGDLS and CDR2 YYNGEE come from the germline V gene. The DNA for the CDR3 is TGTGCCAGCAGCGAGGGGACAGCAAATGAAAAACTGTTTTTT. Translating gives CASSEGTANEKLFF.

The chain is built from TRBV18 and TRBJ1-4; D gene uncertain. There are 16 residues in the CDR3. V was shortened by 2 bases and J by 0 bases, with 10 bases between the two germline ends. CDR1 is KGHSH, CDR2 LQKENI, per germline. CDR3 protein: CASSPNVPATNEKLFF. CDR3 DNA sequence: TGTGCCAGCTCACCAAATGTCCCTGCAACTAATGAAAAACTGTTTTTT.

This rearrangement joins TRBV19 to TRBJ2-3; no firm D call. Looked up from germline, CDR1 is LNHDA and CDR2 is SQIVND (reference sequence). The CDR3 runs 14 residues. Trimming took off 7 bases at V and 0 bases at J, with 11 bases between the two ends. This CDR3 reads CASTSLASTDTQYF. The CDR3 nucleotides are TGTGCCAGTACCTCTTTAGCTAGCACAGATACGCAGTATTTT.

The J gene is TRBJ1-2, the V gene TRBV6-1; D remains unclear. CDR3 length: 11 amino acids. Germline loops: CDR1 MNHNS, CDR2 SASEGT. V lost 3 bases and J 4 bases, leaving 3 bases between the germline ends. The CDR3 region is CASSDLYGYTF. In DNA, the CDR3 is TGTGCCAGCAGTGATCTCTATGGCTACACCTTC.

V usage is TRBV5-6 and J usage is TRBJ1-5; 7 bases map to TRBD1. Germline CDR1 reads SGHDT; CDR2 reads YYEEEE. V dropped 3 bases and J dropped 4; count of bases not matched to a gene: 10. The CDR3 consists of 16 residues. This CDR3 is CASSSVSAQGNQPQHF. CDR3 sequence (DNA): TGTGCCAGCAGCTCCGTGTCGGCACAGGGGAATCAGCCCCAGCATTTT.

This rearrangement joins TRBV18 to TRBJ2-1; D is perhaps TRBD2 (6 bases). V was trimmed by 2 bases and J by 6 bases, leaving 14 bases between them. Germline V gene sequence: CDR1 KGHSH, CDR2 LQKENI. This CDR3 spans 15 amino acids. CDR3 residues: CASSPSFGGVNEQFF. CDR3 in DNA: TGTGCCAGCTCACCATCGTTCGGGGGAGTCAATGAGCAGTTCTTC.

V is TRBV6-4 and J is TRBJ2-3; the D gene is possibly TRBD2 (6 bases). Trimming removed 0 bases at V and 3 bases at J, with 10 bases between. Per the germline V gene, CDR1 is MRHNA and CDR2 is SNTAGT. There are 15 residues in the CDR3. The CDR3 bases are TGTGCCAGCAGTGACTCCTGGGGGAGGACAGATACGCAGTATTTT. It yields the protein CASSDSWGRTDTQYF.

The CDR3 bases are TGTGCCAGCAGTGGCGGGGCCGCCCATGAAAAACTGTTTTTT. Protein product: CASSGGAAHEKLFF. The chain carries TRBV27 and TRBJ1-4, with a weak D call TRBD1 (5 bases). CDR1 is MNHEY, CDR2 SMNVEV, per germline (reference sequence). Trimming shortened V by 5 bases and J by 6 bases, and 13 bases separated the two germline ends. This CDR3 spans 14 amino acids.